What follows are 21 T cell receptor beta chains derived from one specimen sequenced in a study of cytomegalovirus exposure and HLA in healthy donors. PCR primers comprised 60 Vbeta and 13 Jbeta primers. Sequenced by immunoSEQ multiplex PCR; TCRdb stores in-frame clones only, minus some. The sample has more than 90,000 clones, around three quarters seen once. The source material was PBMCs. These receptor sequences come from a man aged 25 to 40 in good health and CMV-seronegative.

The chain couples TRBV10-3 to TRBJ1-1; TRBD1 matches 7 bases. The CDR3 extends over 16 amino acids. The germline V gene encodes CDR1 ENHRY and CDR2 SYGVKD. Trimming removed 2 bases from V and 3 bases from J; junction bases left unmatched: 9. In DNA, the CDR3 is TGTGCCATCAGTGAGGCCCGACAGGGACCCGACACTGAAGCTTTCTTT. It yields the protein CAISEARQGPDTEAFF.

The genes are TRBV11-2 and TRBJ2-1; 10 bases map to TRBD2. The germline V gene encodes CDR1 SGHAT and CDR2 FQNNGV. The CDR3 spans 16 residues. V shed 5 bases and J 4 bases; nucleotides not matched to a gene: 8. CDR3 region: CASSREAGGLYNEQFF. The CDR3 DNA sequence: TGTGCCAGCAGCCGCGAAGCGGGGGGGCTATACAATGAGCAGTTCTTC.

CDR3 region: CASSFEGTDTQYF. The CDR3 bases are TGTGCCAGCAGTTTTGAGGGCACAGATACGCAGTATTTT. This rearrangement joins TRBV27 to TRBJ2-3; no firm D call. Trimming took off 3 bases at V and 1 base at J, with 5 bases between the two ends. The CDR3 consists of 13 residues. The germline V gene encodes CDR1 MNHEY and CDR2 SMNVEV (reference sequence).

The chain joins TRBV10-3 to TRBJ1-4; TRBD1 agrees at 11 bases. V was clipped by 4 bases and J by 7 bases; unmatched bases: 23. Germline assignment: CDR1 ENHRY and CDR2 SYGVKD. The CDR3 sequence is 21 residues long. The CDR3 coding sequence is TGTGCCATCAGTGGTCGACCAGGACAGGGGGCTAGCAGTTTGGGTGGTGAAAAACTGTTTTTT. Translating it yields CAISGRPGQGASSLGGEKLFF.

The chain employs TRBV6-6 and TRBJ1-5; TRBD1 might be the D (6 bases). Germline V lookup: CDR1 MNHNY, CDR2 SVGAGI (reference sequence). The ends were cut back, 6 bases at V and 1 base at J, with 13 bases in the middle. The CDR3 sequence is 15 residues long. CDR3 in DNA: TGTGCCAGCAGCTCACAGGGTTTGAGCAATCAGCCCCAGCATTTT. Protein: CASSSQGLSNQPQHF.

This clone was observed a few times. The chain employs TRBV2 and TRBJ1-4; no definite D call. Germline V CDR1 and CDR2: SNHLY, FYNNEI. The V gene lost 10 bases and the J gene lost 12 bases, with 18 bases spanning the gap. CDR3 size: 12 residues. DNA of the CDR3: TGTGCCACCCTTGAACCCCGCGGTGAACTGTTTTTT. This gives the protein CATLEPRGELFF.

The DNA for the CDR3 is TGTGCCAGCAGCCAAGGCCAGGGGGCGAGCTCCTACAATGAGCAGTTCTTC. As protein: CASSQGQGASSYNEQFF. This chain uses TRBV7-6 with TRBJ2-1; 8 nucleotides match TRBD1. V shed 5 bases and J 0 bases; nucleotides not matched to a gene: 9. CDR1 SGHVS and CDR2 FNYEAQ come from the germline V gene. The CDR3 has 17 residues.

This rearrangement joins TRBV11-3 to TRBJ1-1; the D gene is possibly TRBD1 (6 bases). The CDR3 is 15 amino acids. V dropped 3 bases and J dropped 7 bases, with 18 bases sitting between them. Germline V lookup: CDR1 SGHNT, CDR2 YENEEA. This CDR3 is CASSLGGGRTGEAFF. CDR3 sequence (DNA): TGTGCCAGCAGCTTGGGAGGGGGACGCACGGGTGAAGCTTTCTTT. Full variable domain (remainder filled in from reference TRBV11-3 and TRBJ1-1): EAGVVQSPRYKIIEKKQPVAFWCNPISGHNTLYWYLQNLGQGPELLIRYENEEAVDDSQLPKDRFSAERLKGVDSTLKIQPAELGDSAVYLCASSLGGGRTGEAFFGQGTRLTVV.

This clone was found a few times. This rearrangement joins TRBV5-1 to TRBJ2-2; D remains unclear. CDR1 is SGHRS, CDR2 YFSETQ, per germline. Trimming took 3 bases from V and 6 from J, leaving 12 bases between them. The CDR3 has 14 residues. The CDR3 protein is CASSSVQVPGELFF. DNA for the CDR3: TGCGCCAGCAGCTCAGTACAAGTTCCCGGGGAGCTGTTTTTT.

The V call is TRBV10-3, the J call TRBJ2-3, with D possibly TRBD2 on 5 matching bases. CDR3 length equals 12 residues. Germline assignment: CDR1 ENHRY and CDR2 SYGVKD. Trimming took 8 bases from V and 2 from J, leaving 8 bases between them. CDR3 in amino acids: CAISRDTDTQYF. The CDR3 bases are TGTGCCATCTCCCGGGACACAGATACGCAGTATTTT.

The chain has TRBV21-1 and TRBJ2-7; the D call TRBD1 from the table was never checked on the DNA. TRBV21-1 is deemed a pseudogene. This CDR3 spans 13 amino acids. CDR3 amino acids: CASDRGGSGEQYF. CDR3 DNA sequence: TGTGCCAGCGACAGGGGAGGATCAGGCGAGCAGTACTTC.

This clone was observed once. The chain links TRBV19 to TRBJ1-5; 9 positions agree with TRBD1. The CDR3 runs to 16 residues. The V gene's germline CDR1 is LNHDA and CDR2 SQIVND (reference sequence). J lost 2 bases, V lost 5 bases, and 7 bases had no gene match. CDR3 in amino acids: CASSGQGTIRNQPQHF. The CDR3 nucleotides read TGTGCCAGTAGTGGACAGGGGACAATCCGCAATCAGCCCCAGCATTTT.

The gene calls are TRBV25-1 and TRBJ1-3, with a possible D match to TRBD1 (6 bases). The germline V gene has CDR1 MGHDK and CDR2 SYGVNS. There are 15 residues in the CDR3. The V end lost 3 bases, the J end lost 0 bases, and 9 bases lay between the germline ends. The DNA for the CDR3 is TGTGCCAGCAGTGATACAGGGTCCTCTGGAAACACCATATATTTT. It specifies CASSDTGSSGNTIYF.

The genes are TRBV11-2 and TRBJ2-7, with D unclear. Trimming took off 2 bases at V and 2 bases at J, with 13 bases between the two ends. This CDR3 comprises 15 residues. Germline CDR1 SGHAT, CDR2 FQNNGV. CDR3 coding DNA: TGTGCCAGCAGCTTAAGGCAGGTGACGCCCTACGAGCAGTACGTC. Its translation is CASSLRQVTPYEQYV.

V and J are TRBV5-8 and TRBJ1-1, with 10 bases lining up with TRBD1. The trim removed 0 bases at V and 4 bases at J, leaving 0 bases unmatched. The CDR3 is made up of 14 amino acids. Per germline, CDR1 SGHTS and CDR2 YDEGEE. CDR3 sequence reads: CASSLGQGATEAFF. The DNA for the CDR3 is TGTGCCAGCAGCTTGGGACAGGGGGCCACTGAAGCTTTCTTT. The full variable domain, completed using reference TRBV5-8 and TRBJ1-1, is EAGVTQSPTHLIKTRGQQATLRCSPISGHTSVYWYQQALGLGLQFLLWYDEGEERNRGNFPPRFSGRQFPNYSSELNVNALELEDSALYLCASSLGQGATEAFFGQGTRLTVV.

The chain employs TRBV9 and TRBJ2-5, with TRBD2 as a possible D gene (6 bases). V lost 0 bases and J 5 bases, leaving 14 bases between the germline ends. Germline V CDR1 and CDR2: SGDLS, YYNGEE. The CDR3 totals 15 residues. The chain's CDR3 is CASSVAAGLGETQYF. The CDR3 DNA reads TGTGCCAGCAGCGTAGCGGCGGGGTTGGGCGAGACCCAGTACTTC.

The chain couples TRBV6-5 to TRBJ1-2; weak D call: TRBD1 (5 bases). The germline V and J ends were trimmed by 2 bases and 4 bases, with 11 bases remaining between them. CDR1 and CDR2 (germline): MNHEY, SVGAGI. The CDR3 runs 14 residues. This CDR3 is CASSYGQGSYGYTF. As DNA, the CDR3 is TGTGCCAGCAGTTACGGGCAGGGAAGCTATGGCTACACCTTC.

The V gene is TRBV19, the J gene TRBJ2-4; 9 bases are shared with TRBD2. In germline, CDR1 is LNHDA, CDR2 SQIVND (reference sequence). There are 18 residues in the CDR3. V shed 3 bases and J 6 bases; nucleotides not matched to a gene: 15. The CDR3 loop reads CASSMGRVKGLASNIQYF. CDR3 in DNA: TGTGCCAGTAGTATGGGACGGGTTAAGGGACTAGCCTCAAACATTCAGTACTTC.

The rearrangement links TRBV7-6 to TRBJ1-6, with D tentatively TRBD1 (6 bases). The CDR3 consists of 13 residues. V was cut by 6 bases and J by 7 bases, with 10 bases left in between. Germline-derived CDR1 and CDR2 are SGHVS and FNYEAQ. CDR3 DNA sequence: TGTGCCAGCAGGGACAGCAACAATTCACCCCTCCACTTT. Its translation: CASRDSNNSPLHF.

CDR3 in amino acids: CASSDPRVRDRESFYDTIYF. CDR3 sequence (DNA): TGTGCCAGCAGCGACCCGAGGGTTCGAGACCGCGAGTCGTTTTACGACACCATATATTTT. The chain links TRBV9 to TRBJ1-3, with D unclear. The germline V gene has CDR1 SGDLS and CDR2 YYNGEE. The CDR3 totals 20 residues. V was pared by 3 bases and J by 8 bases, with 33 bases between.

The chain couples TRBV7-9 to TRBJ1-5; D gene unclear. V shed 5 bases and J shed 7 bases, with 15 bases lying between them. CDR3 length: 14 amino acids. CDR1 SEHNR and CDR2 FQNEAQ come from the germline V gene (reference sequence). DNA for the CDR3: TGTGCCAGCAGCCTCCGGGTTTTCCAACAGCCCCAGCATTTT. Amino acids: CASSLRVFQQPQHF.